This T cell receptor beta chain was retrieved from a study of blood T cell repertoires in COVID-19. Study information: Material from acute and convalescent COVID-19 was sourced from the United States, Italy and Spain. T cells, B-cell-depleted T cells, or PBMCs provided the cDNA or gDNA that served as material.

The CDR3 length is 13 residues. Looked up from germline, CDR1 is SEHNR and CDR2 is FQNEAQ (reference sequence). V lost 3 bases, J lost 5 bases, and 2 bases stayed unmatched. In the study's own analysis: Amplification of reference gene primers was used by the study to estimate nucleated cell counts. Sequenced by immunoSEQ multiplex PCR; TCRdb stores in-frame clones only, minus some. D and trimming come from the DNA, and the V and J calls and clone size come from that table. The repertoire has more than 200,000 clones, about 80% of them found once; the top ten carry around 8.9%. The sequencing input was peripheral blood. This TCR was sampled from a man older than 75 with acute or convalescent COVID-19. The chain uses TRBV7-9 and TRBJ2-5; 8 bases align to TRBD2. The DNA for the CDR3 is TGTGCCAGCAGCTTCAGCGGGAGTGAGACCCAGTACTTC. Its translation: CASSFSGSETQYF.